The T cell receptor (beta chain) under discussion was sequenced for a study of T cells of healthy individuals. The sample holds a few counts of this clonotype. TCRdb reprocessed the 5' RACE reads with MiXCR, giving one entry per CDR3 protein. The sample lists 60,000 to 80,000 distinct CDR3 sequences, around 15% occurring once. The source is a human donor in good health.

For the CDR3, the DNA is TGTGCCAGTAGTTTCAGTCTGAATAATGAAAAACTGTTTTTT. This encodes CASSFSLNNEKLFF. This chain joins TRBV19 and TRBJ1-4; D not certain. The CDR3 totals 14 residues. V shed 5 bases and J shed 4 bases, with 11 bases lying between them. CDR1 LNHDA and CDR2 SQIVND come from the germline V gene (reference sequence).